A single sample is the source of the 31 T cell receptor beta chains below, sequenced in a study of breast tumors, draining lymph nodes, adjacent tissues. TCRdb fed the multiplex PCR reads into MiXCR, producing one record per CDR3 protein. Seen here are 200,000 to 250,000 distinct CDR3 sequences, less than 45% observed once, and the top ten hold roughly 3.5%. Samples came from axillary lymph nodes draining the breast cancer. The sample consisted of axillary lymph node tissue. The receptors derive from a female donor with breast cancer. Some clones in this sample may be carry-over from other donors' samples.

V gene TRBV20-1 combines with J gene TRBJ1-6; D might be TRBD1 (5 bases). The length of the CDR3 is 12 residues. Germline CDR1 and CDR2: DFQATT and SNEGSKA (reference sequence). CDR3 DNA sequence: TGCAGGGCCGGTAGTGGGGGATCACCCCTCCACTTT. Translated: CRAGSGGSPLHF.

To note about this clonotype: Compared with germline, one end of the junction differs, possibly owing to a read error. In DNA, the CDR3 is TGTGCCAGTGGGACTAGCGGGCCCCTCGTGCACTTC. It translates to CASGTSGPLVHF. V gene TRBV28 combines with J gene TRBJ2-7, with TRBD2 matching 12 bases. The germline gives CDR1 MDHEN, CDR2 SYDVKM. The CDR3 is 12 residues long.

This clonotype was observed at least ten times. The J gene is TRBJ1-6, the V gene TRBV4-2, with D perhaps matching TRBD1 (5 bases). The ends were cut back, 0 bases at V and 6 bases at J, with 12 bases in the middle. There are 16 residues in the CDR3. Germline V gene lookup returns CDR1 LGHNA and CDR2 YNFKEQ. As DNA, the CDR3 is TGTGCCAGCAGCCAAGATAGGTTACAGGCTAATTCACCCCTCCACTTT. Encoded protein: CASSQDRLQANSPLHF.

This chain joins TRBV15 and TRBJ1-2; a weak D match, TRBD1 (6 bases). The V gene's germline CDR1 is LNHNV and CDR2 YYDKDF (reference sequence). The CDR3 has 14 amino acids. V was clipped by 0 bases and J by 7 bases, with 12 bases between them. CDR3 in DNA: TGTGCCACCAGCAGAGACACTGGACAGACTGGCTACACCTTC. Its protein product is CATSRDTGQTGYTF.

This chain joins TRBV7-3 and TRBJ1-2; TRBD1 aligns across 8 bases. CDR3 length: 16 amino acids. Germline loops: CDR1 SGHTA, CDR2 FQGTGA. The trim removed 6 bases at V and 4 bases at J, leaving 13 bases unmatched. CDR3 protein: CASSQLYGTGAYGYTF. The CDR3 DNA is TGTGCCAGCAGTCAATTGTACGGGACAGGAGCCTATGGCTACACCTTC.

The chain uses TRBV12-3 or TRBV12-4 and TRBJ2-7; D ambiguous. Between the trimmed V and J ends, which lost 5 bases and 9 bases, there was a span of 23 bases. This CDR3 is built from 15 residues. The CDR3 sequence: CASSQNFMGFRGQYF. The CDR3 DNA is TGTGCCAGCAGTCAAAACTTTATGGGGTTTCGCGGGCAGTACTTC.

This clonotype has a count of ten or more. CDR3 residues: CASSLGVSEQYF. CDR3 bases: TGTGCCAGCAGTCTCGGGGTTTCCGAGCAGTACTTC. The J gene is TRBJ2-7, the V gene TRBV11-2; TRBD2 might be the D (5 bases). The CDR3 has 12 residues. Trimming pared 6 bases from V and 6 bases from J, leaving 12 bases between. Looked up from germline, CDR1 is SGHAT and CDR2 is FQNNGV.

This clonotype was observed many times. This chain connects TRBV18 to TRBJ2-5; 8 bases are a match to TRBD2. CDR3 size: 18 residues. J was trimmed by 1 base and V by 5 bases; bases with no gene match: 15. Germline lookup yields CDR1 KGHSH and CDR2 LQKENI. The CDR3 DNA follows: TGTGCCAGCTCAAGTCTCGTCGCTAGCGGGTTCTTCCAAGAGACCCAGTACTTC. Its translation is CASSSLVASGFFQETQYF.

This rearrangement joins TRBV2 to TRBJ2-2; tentative D call: TRBD1 (5 bases). The CDR3 is made up of 14 amino acids. Germline loops: CDR1 SNHLY, CDR2 FYNNEI. CDR3 protein: CARGKTANTGELFF. The DNA of the CDR3 is TGTGCTAGAGGAAAGACAGCGAACACCGGGGAGCTGTTTTTT.

This clonotype was recorded many times. This chain joins TRBV12-3 or TRBV12-4 and TRBJ2-7; 7 positions agree with TRBD2. The length of the CDR3 is 12 residues. With V trimmed by 5 bases and J by 7 bases, 5 bases remained unmatched. The DNA of the CDR3 is TGTGCCAGCAGTGCCAGGGAGGGGGAGCAGTACTTC. The encoded protein is CASSAREGEQYF.

This clonotype has more than one count but fewer than ten. This chain connects TRBV18 to TRBJ2-3; D assignment may be TRBD1 or TRBD2 (6 bases each). CDR1 is KGHSH and CDR2 is LQKENI in the germline V gene. The V gene lost 5 bases and the J gene lost 4 bases, with 10 bases spanning the gap. The CDR3 totals 13 residues. The CDR3 DNA reads as TGTGCCAGCTCATCCGGGGGCCCAGATACGCAGTATTTT. As protein: CASSSGGPDTQYF.

This clonotype was recorded at least ten times. The chain joins TRBV10-3 to TRBJ2-5; D is unclear. This CDR3 has 14 residues. CDR1 is ENHRY and CDR2 is SYGVKD in the germline V gene. V was trimmed by 3 bases and J by 1 base, leaving 9 bases between them. CDR3 nucleotide sequence: TGTGCCATCAGTGAAAATGGCGGCCAAGAGACCCAGTACTTC. Translation gives CAISENGGQETQYF.

In its sample, this clonotype was seen many times. V is TRBV7-9 and J is TRBJ2-5; TRBD2 agrees at 7 bases. J lost 1 base, V lost 6 bases, and 5 bases had no gene match. CDR1 and CDR2 (germline): SEHNR, FQNEAQ (reference sequence). The CDR3 runs to 14 residues. In nucleotides, the CDR3 is TGTGCCAGCAGTACCCGGACTAGCCAAGAGACCCAGTACTTC. Translating it yields CASSTRTSQETQYF.

Note on this clonotype: This may be a read error: a much more frequent sequence differs by one nucleotide. No conserved phenylalanine or tryptophan ends this CDR3, so it is likely a read error. The chain couples TRBV7-7 to TRBJ2-5, with D unresolved. There are 14 residues in the CDR3. Per the germline V gene, CDR1 is SSHAT and CDR2 is FNYEAQ (reference sequence). The CDR3 bases are TGTGCTAGCAGCTTCGGCGGCGGTGGGGAGACCCAGTACCTC. It translates to CASSFGGGGETQYL.

This clonotype has at least ten counts. CDR3 nucleotides: TGTGCCAGCAGCTTAGAGGGGGGTGTAGATGGCTACACCTTC. This encodes CASSLEGGVDGYTF. The rearrangement uses TRBV7-9 and TRBJ1-2, with D perhaps TRBD1 (6 bases). Trimming removed 1 base from V and 6 bases from J, with 12 bases in between. The CDR3 has 14 residues. Germline V lookup: CDR1 SEHNR, CDR2 FQNEAQ (reference sequence).

As regards this clonotype: A much larger clone is a single base away; this may be a read error. The rearrangement links TRBV5-8 to TRBJ2-5; D is unresolved. Deletions cut 0 bases from V and 5 bases from J, with 14 bases between. CDR1 is SGHTS, CDR2 YDEGEE, per germline. This CDR3 is built from 15 residues. CDR3 sequence (DNA): TGTGCCAGCAGCTTGGGGCAGGCGGAGTGGGAGACCCAGTACTTC. It encodes CASSLGQAEWETQYF.

This clonotype was observed many times. This chain links TRBV19 with TRBJ2-6; D might be TRBD1 (5 bases). CDR1 and CDR2 (germline): LNHDA, SQIVND (reference sequence). V lost 5 bases to trimming and J lost 3 bases, with 8 bases between them. The CDR3 totals 14 residues. The CDR3 DNA reads as TGTGCCAGTAGTTCAACAGGTGGGGCCAACGTCCTGACTTTC. It yields the protein CASSSTGGANVLTF. The complete variable domain, with remaining parts taken from reference TRBV19 and TRBJ2-6, reads DGGITQSPKYLFRKEGQNVTLSCEQNLNHDAMYWYRQDPGQGLRLIYYSQIVNDFQKGDIAEGYSVSREKKESFPLTVTSAQKNPTAFYLCASSSTGGANVLTFGAGSRLTVL.

V usage is TRBV11-2 and J usage is TRBJ2-5; 9 bases are a match to TRBD2. This CDR3 is built from 13 residues. The J segment lost 5 bases and the V segment lost 7 bases, leaving 5 bases of the junction unmatched. The germline gives CDR1 SGHAT, CDR2 FQNNGV. In DNA form, the CDR3 reads TGTGCCAGCACCCCTGGACTAGCGGAGACCCAGTACTTC. Translating it yields CASTPGLAETQYF.

There are many counts of this clonotype. CDR3 in amino acids: CATAKDRGTDTQYF. Here the CDR3 DNA reads TGTGCCACAGCCAAGGACAGGGGTACAGATACGCAGTATTTT. The chain recombines TRBV2 with TRBJ2-3, with 9 bases fitting TRBD1. CDR3 length: 14 residues. Trimming took 10 bases from V and 3 from J; bases not matched to a gene: 8. From germline, CDR1 is SNHLY and CDR2 FYNNEI.

This clonotype was counted at least ten times. The CDR3 DNA reads TGTGCCAGCAGTCCGGACGGGGGCGGGGAGCTGTTTTTT. It yields the protein CASSPDGGGELFF. This sequence joins TRBV6-4 and TRBJ2-2; D might be TRBD2 (6 bases). Trimming left V 5 bases short and J 7 bases short, with 11 bases between. CDR1 and CDR2 (germline): MRHNA, SNTAGT. This CDR3 is 13 amino acids long.

A note on this clonotype: This may be a read error: a much more frequent sequence differs by one nucleotide. The chain uses TRBV20-1 and TRBJ2-3; D uncertain. The germline CDR1 and CDR2 sequences are DFQATT and SNEGSKA (reference sequence). There are 15 residues in the CDR3. The CDR3 sequence is CSARTHVLLTDMQYF. The CDR3 DNA reads TGCAGTGCTAGAACCCACGTGCTACTTACAGATATGCAGTATTTT.

This clonotype was seen a few times. This chain connects TRBV6-2 or TRBV6-3 to TRBJ2-5, with 8 bases lining up with TRBD1. The CDR3 spans 16 residues. Germline V gene data show CDR1 as MNHEY and CDR2 as SVGEGT. The ends lost 6 bases at V and 0 bases at J; junction bases unmatched: 9. CDR3 amino acids: CASSHGTGTNQETQYF. CDR3 in DNA: TGTGCCAGCAGCCACGGGACAGGAACAAACCAAGAGACCCAGTACTTC.

This clonotype was seen more than once but under ten times. V usage is TRBV28 and J usage is TRBJ1-4; TRBD1 might be the D (5 bases). Germline V gives CDR1 MDHEN, CDR2 SYDVKM. The CDR3 spans 14 residues. The ends were cut back, 7 bases at V and 3 bases at J, with 12 bases in the middle. The chain's CDR3 is CASTDGQANEKLFF. CDR3 in DNA: TGTGCCAGCACCGATGGACAAGCTAATGAAAAACTGTTTTTT.

The CDR3 nucleotides read TGTGCCAGCAGACCCTACGGCACAGCCGGCTATGGCTACACCTTC. Its protein product is CASRPYGTAGYGYTF. The chain uses TRBV5-4 and TRBJ1-2; no firm D call. Germline CDR1 and CDR2: SGHNT and YYREEE (reference sequence). This CDR3 spans 15 amino acids. Trimming stripped 5 bases from V and 4 bases from J, with 18 bases between.

The rearrangement links TRBV7-3 to TRBJ2-2; 9 bases align to TRBD2. CDR1 SGHTA and CDR2 FQGTGA come from the germline V gene. After removal of 9 bases from V and 4 bases from J, the junction contained 6 bases not matched to a gene. CDR3 length equals 14 residues. DNA of the CDR3: TGTGCCAGTAAATCAGCGGGAGGCACCGGGGAGCTGTTTTTT. Translating gives CASKSAGGTGELFF.

This clonotype showed up many times. An end of the junction does not agree with germline; a read error may underlie this. The rearrangement joins TRBV7-2 to TRBJ2-1; D might be TRBD2 (6 bases). Germline CDR1 and CDR2: SGHTA and FQGNSA. CDR3 length equals 15 residues. The CDR3 DNA follows: TGCGCCAGCAGCTTGGCCGGAGGGGCCTACAATGAGCAGTTCTTC. This sequence encodes CASSLAGGAYNEQFF.

In its sample, this clonotype was seen many times. V usage is TRBV29-1 and J usage is TRBJ2-5; TRBD1 aligns across 10 bases. Trimming took 0 bases from V and 5 from J; bases not matched to a gene: 6. Germline-derived CDR1 and CDR2 are SQVTM and ANQGSEA. This CDR3 comprises 15 residues. CDR3 amino acids: CSVEDDRGRTETQYF. The CDR3 nucleotides are TGCAGCGTTGAAGATGACAGGGGGCGCACGGAGACCCAGTACTTC.

In regard to this clonotype: A much larger clone differs by one base, so this may be a read error. V usage is TRBV11-2 and J usage is TRBJ2-5, with D unclear. This CDR3 is built from 13 residues. Germline V gives CDR1 SGHAT, CDR2 FQNNGV. The CDR3 region has the DNA TGTGCCAGCAGCTTAACGAGAAAAGAGACCCGGTACTTC. Translation: CASSLTRKETRYF.

The CDR3 loop reads CASSHALARDTQYF. In DNA form, the CDR3 reads TGTGCCAGCAGTCACGCGCTAGCAAGAGATACGCAGTATTTT. The V gene is TRBV6-6, the J gene TRBJ2-3, with TRBD2 as a possible D gene (5 bases). The CDR3 loop spans 14 amino acids. The germline V and J ends were trimmed by 5 bases and 5 bases, with 14 bases remaining between them. Germline-derived CDR1 and CDR2 are MNHNY and SVGAGI (reference sequence).

There are many counts of this clonotype. J is TRBJ2-5 and V is TRBV20-1; a possible D gene is TRBD1 (6 bases). This CDR3 comprises 17 residues. The V end lost 5 bases, the J end lost 4 bases, and 26 bases lay between the germline ends. Germline V gene sequence: CDR1 DFQATT, CDR2 SNEGSKA (reference sequence). The CDR3 DNA reads as TGCAGTGCTCGAAAACGGAACAGGCCTGGGGGCCGAGAGACCCAGTACTTC. Encoded protein: CSARKRNRPGGRETQYF.

This clonotype occurred many times. This sequence joins TRBV5-1 and TRBJ2-7; the D is unclear. V was pared by 0 bases and J by 6 bases, with 10 bases between. The CDR3 has 13 residues. From germline, CDR1 is SGHRS and CDR2 YFSETQ. CDR3 nucleotide sequence: TGCGCCAGCAGCTTGGACGATAGTCGCGAGCAGTACTTC. It encodes CASSLDDSREQYF.